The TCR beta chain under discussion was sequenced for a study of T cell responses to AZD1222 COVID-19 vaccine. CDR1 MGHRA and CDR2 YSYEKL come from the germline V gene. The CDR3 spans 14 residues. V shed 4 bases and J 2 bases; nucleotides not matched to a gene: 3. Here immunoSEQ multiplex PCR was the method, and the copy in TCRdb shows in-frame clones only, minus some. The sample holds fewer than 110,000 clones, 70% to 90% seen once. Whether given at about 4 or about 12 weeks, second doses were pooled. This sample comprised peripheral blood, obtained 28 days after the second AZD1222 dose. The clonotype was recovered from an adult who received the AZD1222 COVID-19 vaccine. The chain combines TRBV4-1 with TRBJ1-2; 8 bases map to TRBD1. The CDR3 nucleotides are TGCGCCAGCAGCCCAGGACAGGGAAACTATGGCTACACCTTC. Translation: CASSPGQGNYGYTF.